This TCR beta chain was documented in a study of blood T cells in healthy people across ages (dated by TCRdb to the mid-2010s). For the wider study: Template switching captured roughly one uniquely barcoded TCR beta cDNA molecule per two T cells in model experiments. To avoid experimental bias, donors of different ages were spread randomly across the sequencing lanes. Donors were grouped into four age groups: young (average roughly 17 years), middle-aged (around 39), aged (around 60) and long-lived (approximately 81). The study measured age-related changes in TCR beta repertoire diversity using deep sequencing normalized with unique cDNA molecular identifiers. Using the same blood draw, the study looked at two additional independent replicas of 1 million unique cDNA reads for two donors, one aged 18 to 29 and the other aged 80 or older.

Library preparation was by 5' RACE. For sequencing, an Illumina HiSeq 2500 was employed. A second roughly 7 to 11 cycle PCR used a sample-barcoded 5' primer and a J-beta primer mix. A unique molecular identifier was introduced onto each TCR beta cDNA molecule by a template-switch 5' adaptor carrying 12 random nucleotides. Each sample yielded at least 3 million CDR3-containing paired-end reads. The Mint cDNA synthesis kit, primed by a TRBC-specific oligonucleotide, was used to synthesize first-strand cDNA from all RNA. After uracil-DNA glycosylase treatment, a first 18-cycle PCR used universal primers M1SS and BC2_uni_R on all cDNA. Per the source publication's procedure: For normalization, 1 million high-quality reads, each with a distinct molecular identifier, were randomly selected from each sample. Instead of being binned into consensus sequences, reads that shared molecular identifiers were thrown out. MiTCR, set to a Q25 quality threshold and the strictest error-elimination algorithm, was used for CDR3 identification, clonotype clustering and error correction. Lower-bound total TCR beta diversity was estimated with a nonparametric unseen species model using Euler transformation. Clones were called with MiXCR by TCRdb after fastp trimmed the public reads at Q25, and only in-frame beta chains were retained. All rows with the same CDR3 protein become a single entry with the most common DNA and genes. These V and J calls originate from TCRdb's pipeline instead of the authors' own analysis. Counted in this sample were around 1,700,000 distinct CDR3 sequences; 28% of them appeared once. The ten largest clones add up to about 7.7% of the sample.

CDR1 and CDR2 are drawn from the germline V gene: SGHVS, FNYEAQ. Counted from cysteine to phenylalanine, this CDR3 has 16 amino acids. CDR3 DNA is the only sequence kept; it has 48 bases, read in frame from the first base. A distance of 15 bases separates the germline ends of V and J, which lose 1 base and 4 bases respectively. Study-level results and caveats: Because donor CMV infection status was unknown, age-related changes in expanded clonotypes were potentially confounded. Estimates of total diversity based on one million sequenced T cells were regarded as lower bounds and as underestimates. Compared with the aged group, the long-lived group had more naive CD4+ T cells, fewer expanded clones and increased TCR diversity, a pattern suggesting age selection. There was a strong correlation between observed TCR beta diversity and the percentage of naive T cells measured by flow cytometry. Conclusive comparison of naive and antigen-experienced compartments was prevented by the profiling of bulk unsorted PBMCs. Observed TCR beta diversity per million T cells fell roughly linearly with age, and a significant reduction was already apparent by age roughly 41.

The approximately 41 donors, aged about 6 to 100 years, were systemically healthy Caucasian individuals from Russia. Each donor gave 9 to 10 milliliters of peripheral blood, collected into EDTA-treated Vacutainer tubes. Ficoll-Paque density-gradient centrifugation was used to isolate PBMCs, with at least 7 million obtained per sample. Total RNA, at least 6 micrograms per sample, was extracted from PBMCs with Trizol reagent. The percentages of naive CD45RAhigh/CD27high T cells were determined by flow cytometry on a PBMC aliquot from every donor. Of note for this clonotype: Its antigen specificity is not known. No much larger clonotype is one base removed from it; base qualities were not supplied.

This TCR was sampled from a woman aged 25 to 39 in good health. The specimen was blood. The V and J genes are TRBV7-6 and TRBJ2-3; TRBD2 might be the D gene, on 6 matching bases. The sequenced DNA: TGTGCCAGCAGCTTAGGTACTAGCAGGTCGGCAGATACGCAGTATTTT. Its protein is CASSLGTSRSADTQYF.